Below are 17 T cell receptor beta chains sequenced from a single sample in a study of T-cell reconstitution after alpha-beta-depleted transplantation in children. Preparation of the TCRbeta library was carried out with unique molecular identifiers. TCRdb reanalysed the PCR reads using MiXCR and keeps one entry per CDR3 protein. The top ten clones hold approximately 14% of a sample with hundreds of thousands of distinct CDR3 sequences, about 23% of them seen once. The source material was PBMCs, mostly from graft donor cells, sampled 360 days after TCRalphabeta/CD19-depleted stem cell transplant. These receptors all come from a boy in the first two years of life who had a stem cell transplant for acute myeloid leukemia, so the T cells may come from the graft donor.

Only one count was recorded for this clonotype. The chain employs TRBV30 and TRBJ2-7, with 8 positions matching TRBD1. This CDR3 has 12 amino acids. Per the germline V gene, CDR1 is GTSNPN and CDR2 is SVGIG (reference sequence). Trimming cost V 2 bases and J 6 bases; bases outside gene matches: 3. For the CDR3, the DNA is TGTGCCTGGAGTCCGACAGGGGCCGAGCAGTACTTC. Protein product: CAWSPTGAEQYF.

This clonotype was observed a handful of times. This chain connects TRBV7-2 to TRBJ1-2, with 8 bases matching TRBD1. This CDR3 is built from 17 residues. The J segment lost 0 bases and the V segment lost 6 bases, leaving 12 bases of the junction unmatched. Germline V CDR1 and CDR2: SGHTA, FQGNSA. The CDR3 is CASSLPFRDRTNYGYTF. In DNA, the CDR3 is TGTGCCAGCAGTCTGCCTTTCCGGGACAGGACTAACTATGGCTACACCTTC.

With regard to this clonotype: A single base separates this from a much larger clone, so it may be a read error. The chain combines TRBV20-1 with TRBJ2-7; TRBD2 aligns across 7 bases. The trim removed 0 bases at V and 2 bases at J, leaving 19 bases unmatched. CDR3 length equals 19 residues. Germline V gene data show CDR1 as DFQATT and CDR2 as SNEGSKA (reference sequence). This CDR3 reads CSARDLRDGLGRDPYEQYF. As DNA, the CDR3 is TGCAGTGCTAGAGATCTCAGGGACGGACTAGGAAGGGATCCCTACGAGCAGTACTTC.

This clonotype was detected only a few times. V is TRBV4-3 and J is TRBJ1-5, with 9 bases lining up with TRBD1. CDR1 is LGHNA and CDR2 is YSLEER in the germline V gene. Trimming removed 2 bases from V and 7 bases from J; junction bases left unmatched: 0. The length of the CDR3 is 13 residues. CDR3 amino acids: CASSQTGGQPQHF. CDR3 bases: TGCGCCAGCAGCCAAACAGGGGGCCAGCCCCAGCATTTT.

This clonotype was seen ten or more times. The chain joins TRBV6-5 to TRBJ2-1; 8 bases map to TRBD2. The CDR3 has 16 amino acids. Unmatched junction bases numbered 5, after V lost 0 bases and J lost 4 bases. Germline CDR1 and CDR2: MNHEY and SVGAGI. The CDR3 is CASSYSSGTRYNEQFF. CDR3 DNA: TGTGCCAGCAGTTACTCATCCGGGACTAGGTACAATGAGCAGTTCTTC.

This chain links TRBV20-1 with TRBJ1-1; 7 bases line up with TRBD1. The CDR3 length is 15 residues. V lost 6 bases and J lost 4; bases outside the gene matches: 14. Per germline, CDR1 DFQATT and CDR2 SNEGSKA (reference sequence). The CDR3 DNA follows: TGCAGTGCCAAATCGAAGGGGGCTCTGGGCACTGAAGCTTTCTTT. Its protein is CSAKSKGALGTEAFF.

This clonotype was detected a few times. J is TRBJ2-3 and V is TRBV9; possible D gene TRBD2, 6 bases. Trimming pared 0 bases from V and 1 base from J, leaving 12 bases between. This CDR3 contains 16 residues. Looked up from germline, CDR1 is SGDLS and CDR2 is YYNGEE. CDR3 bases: TGTGCCAGCAGCGTAGTCGGGGGAGTAGGCACAGATACGCAGTATTTT. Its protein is CASSVVGGVGTDTQYF.

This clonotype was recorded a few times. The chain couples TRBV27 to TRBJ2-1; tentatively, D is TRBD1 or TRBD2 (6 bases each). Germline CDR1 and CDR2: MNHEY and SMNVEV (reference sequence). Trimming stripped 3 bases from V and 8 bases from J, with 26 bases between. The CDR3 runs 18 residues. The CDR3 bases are TGTGCCAGCAGTTTGTCCTCAGGCAACACAGGGTGGGGGGATGAGCAGTTCTTC. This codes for CASSLSSGNTGWGDEQFF.

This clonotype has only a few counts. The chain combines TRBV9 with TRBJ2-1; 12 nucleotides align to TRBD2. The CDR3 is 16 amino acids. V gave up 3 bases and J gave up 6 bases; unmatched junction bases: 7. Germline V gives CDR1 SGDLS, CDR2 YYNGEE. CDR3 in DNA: TGTGCCAGCAGCGCAAAGGGGACTAGCGGGTCCAATGAGCAGTTCTTC. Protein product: CASSAKGTSGSNEQFF.

The CDR3 loop reads CSTRDRATYNEQFF. DNA for the CDR3: TGCAGCACCAGGGACAGGGCGACCTACAATGAGCAGTTCTTC. V and J are TRBV29-1 and TRBJ2-1; 9 bases line up with TRBD1. The V gene's germline CDR1 is SQVTM and CDR2 ANQGSEA. This CDR3 comprises 14 residues. V shed 8 bases, J shed 2 bases, and the junction held 7 bases outside the gene matches.

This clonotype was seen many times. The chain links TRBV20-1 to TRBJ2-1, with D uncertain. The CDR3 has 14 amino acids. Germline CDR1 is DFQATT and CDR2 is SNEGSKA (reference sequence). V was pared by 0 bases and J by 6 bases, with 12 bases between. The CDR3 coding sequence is TGCAGTGCTAGAGATCGAGGCCACTCCAATGAGCAGTTCTTC. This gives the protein CSARDRGHSNEQFF.

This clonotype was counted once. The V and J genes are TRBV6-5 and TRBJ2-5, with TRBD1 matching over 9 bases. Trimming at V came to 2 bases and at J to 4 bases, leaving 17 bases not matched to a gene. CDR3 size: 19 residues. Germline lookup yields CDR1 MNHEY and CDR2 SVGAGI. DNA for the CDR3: TGTGCCAGCAGTTACCTTGTCCCGGGACAGGGTTCGGTTTCAGAGACCCAGTACTTC. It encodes CASSYLVPGQGSVSETQYF.

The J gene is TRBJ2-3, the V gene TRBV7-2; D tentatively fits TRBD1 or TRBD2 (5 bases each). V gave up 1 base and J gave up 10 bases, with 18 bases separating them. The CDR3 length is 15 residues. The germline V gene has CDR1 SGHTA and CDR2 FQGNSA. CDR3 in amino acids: CASSLGGSPLGPQYF. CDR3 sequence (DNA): TGTGCCAGCAGCTTAGGGGGGAGTCCACTAGGCCCGCAGTATTTT.

The CDR3 nucleotides read TGTGCCAGCAGTGACAGGTTACATGAGCAGTTCTTC. Encoded protein: CASSDRLHEQFF. The chain carries TRBV2 and TRBJ2-1; the D is unclear. From germline, CDR1 is SNHLY and CDR2 FYNNEI. CDR3 length: 12 residues. The ends were cut back, 3 bases at V and 8 bases at J, with 8 bases in the middle.

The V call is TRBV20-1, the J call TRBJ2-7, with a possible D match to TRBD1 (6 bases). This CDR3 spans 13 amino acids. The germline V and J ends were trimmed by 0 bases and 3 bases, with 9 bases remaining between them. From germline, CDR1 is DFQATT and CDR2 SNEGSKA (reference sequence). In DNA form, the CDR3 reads TGCAGTGCTAGAGACTACAGGGACTACGAGCAGTACGTC. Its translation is CSARDYRDYEQYV.

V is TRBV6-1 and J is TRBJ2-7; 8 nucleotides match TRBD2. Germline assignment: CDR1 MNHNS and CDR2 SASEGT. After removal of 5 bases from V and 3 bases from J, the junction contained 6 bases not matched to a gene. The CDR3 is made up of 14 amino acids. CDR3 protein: CASSPLAGDYEQYV. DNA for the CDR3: TGTGCCAGCAGTCCGCTAGCGGGTGACTACGAGCAGTACGTC.

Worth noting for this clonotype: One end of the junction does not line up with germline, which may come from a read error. The CDR3 DNA is TGCAGTGCTGGAGAGGGTAAGGGAACAGATACGCAGTATTTT. It yields the protein CSAGEGKGTDTQYF. The rearrangement joins TRBV20-1 to TRBJ2-3, with a weak D call TRBD2 (5 bases). Looked up from germline, CDR1 is DFQATT and CDR2 is SNEGSKA (reference sequence). This CDR3 is 14 amino acids long.